These T cell receptor beta chains were read from a single sample in a study of a mutant IDH1 vaccine in newly diagnosed glioma. These receptors have no identified antigens. Produced via immunoSEQ multiplex PCR; TCRdb's table is partial and in-frame only. Of tens of thousands of clones in the sample, under 90% were seen once. Sequenced here: PBMCs, sampled from a glioma patient whose treatment included an IDH1 peptide vaccine. These receptors were collected from a woman between 18 and 30 years old with glioma. CDR3s include the opening cysteine and the closing phenylalanine or tryptophan. The D gene is left open where the match is weak.

D gene | V gene | CDR3 protein
TRBD2 | TRBV2 | CASRGGRGLAGGTYEQYF
NA | TRBV7-9 | CASSSNQGDTNEKLFF
TRBD1 | TRBV27 | CASSSGTGFYGYTF
TRBD2 | TRBV27 | CASSFSGGTDTQYF
TRBD1 | TRBV5-1 | CASSSLQTGRTEAFF
TRBD2 | TRBV5-4 | CASSPGLALPDTQYF
TRBD1 | TRBV6-5 | CASRIPGQGRDGYTF
TRBD1 | TRBV7-2 | CASSWTGSYGYTF
TRBD1 | TRBV11-1 | CASSVSGGIDTQYF
NA | TRBV4-2 | CASSQDGRKTEAFF
TRBD2 | TRBV7-2 | CASSRTSGSYEQYF
NA | TRBV28 | CASSPGGAWGYTF
NA | TRBV6-5 | CASSYTGQALETQYF
NA | TRBV19 | CASWGGARNRNQPQHF
TRBD1 | TRBV29-1 | CSVEDWQGAIYEQFF
TRBD2 | TRBV4-2 | CASWPRSGVTDTQYF
TRBD1 | TRBV5-4 | CASSDTDRGRTDTQYF
NA | TRBV7-9 | CASSLDRATEAFF
TRBD2 | TRBV9 | CASSVEGGRSGELFF
NA | TRBV10-3 | CAISEPSQETQYF
NA | TRBV7-9 | CASSSYQHTQYF
NA | TRBV25-1 | CASSRGSSNQPQHF
TRBD2 | TRBV27 | CASSLGLAGGTYEQYF
TRBD1 | TRBV5-6 | CASSIQGADVGQYF
TRBD2 | TRBV2 | CASITSPGLAWEQFF
TRBD2 | TRBV13 | CASSYSTSGSLHHSYEQYF
NA | TRBV6-6 | CASGRTDNEQFF
NA | TRBV5-4 | CASSSKTQGNTEAFF
TRBD1 | TRBV27 | CASSDGTGSYNEQFF
TRBD2 | TRBV5-1 | CASSFGSSGSYKRAYEQYF
NA | TRBV2 | CASTLGPYEQYF
TRBD2 | TRBV10-3 | CAIRPGAGSYEQYF
NA | TRBV6-1 | CASSRGSSYNEQFF
NA | TRBV28 | CASRTSGSYNEQFF
TRBD1 | TRBV30 | CACPTGEGSPLHF
NA | TRBV25-1 | CASSVGRNTEAFF
NA | TRBV5-4 | CASSRTPRARTDTQYF
NA | TRBV6-1 | CASSTDGAAEKLFF
NA | TRBV6-5 | CASSYLGTLNTEAFF
TRBD1 | TRBV6-6 | CASRRQGARDTQYF
NA | TRBV29-1 | CSHEHRPNQPQHF